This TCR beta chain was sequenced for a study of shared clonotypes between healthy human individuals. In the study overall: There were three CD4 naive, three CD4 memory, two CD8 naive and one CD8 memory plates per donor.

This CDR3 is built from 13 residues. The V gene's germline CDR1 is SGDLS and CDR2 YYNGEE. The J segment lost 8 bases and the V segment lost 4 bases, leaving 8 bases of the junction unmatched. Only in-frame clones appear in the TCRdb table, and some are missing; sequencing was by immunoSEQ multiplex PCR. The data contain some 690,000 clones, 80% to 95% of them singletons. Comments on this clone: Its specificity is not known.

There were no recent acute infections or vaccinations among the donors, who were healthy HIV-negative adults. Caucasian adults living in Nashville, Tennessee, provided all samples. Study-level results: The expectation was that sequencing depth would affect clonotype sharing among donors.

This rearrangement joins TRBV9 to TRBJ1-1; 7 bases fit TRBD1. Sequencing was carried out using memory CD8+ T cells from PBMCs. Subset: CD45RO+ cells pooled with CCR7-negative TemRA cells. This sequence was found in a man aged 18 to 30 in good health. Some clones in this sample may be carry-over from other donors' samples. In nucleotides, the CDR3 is TGTGCCAGCAGCCAATATAGGACAGGAGAAGCTTTCTTT. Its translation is CASSQYRTGEAFF.